This is a list of T cell receptor beta chains from one sample in a study of T cells after yellow fever vaccination. TCRdb reprocessed the 5' RACE reads via MiXCR and lists one record per CDR3 protein. The sample records about 510,000 distinct CDR3 sequences, 20% to 25% being singletons. The sample here was PBMCs, taken roughly 20 days after the first yellow fever vaccination. The receptors were sampled from a man aged 18 to 30 who received the YFV17D yellow fever vaccine. Each CDR3 is given with its conserved first and last residue. The D gene is left open where the match is weak. Some rows have no size entry. The others give once, few or many, or a class for an expanded clone.

V: TRBV24-1
size: .
J: TRBJ2-7
D: TRBD1
CDR3: CATSDAGQGFSYEQYF
DNA: TGTGCCACCAGTGACGCGGGACAGGGATTTTCCTACGAGCAGTACTTC

V: TRBV28
size: .
J: TRBJ2-3
D: .
CDR3: CASSSRSLGFTDTQYF
DNA: TGTGCCAGCAGTTCCCGATCCCTTGGGTTCACAGATACGCAGTATTTT

V: TRBV3-1
size: .
J: TRBJ1-1
D: TRBD1
CDR3: CASSQAGGRTEAFF
DNA: TGTGCCAGCAGCCAAGCAGGGGGCAGGACTGAAGCTTTCTTT

V: TRBV18
size: .
J: TRBJ2-7
D: TRBD1
CDR3: CASSIGQGTTLGQYF
DNA: TGTGCCAGCTCAATCGGACAGGGGACAACCCTAGGGCAGTACTTC

V: TRBV6-1
size: .
J: TRBJ2-1
D: .
CDR3: CASSSGGSKTYNEQFF
DNA: TGTGCCAGCAGCTCCGGAGGGAGCAAAACCTACAATGAGCAGTTCTTC

V: TRBV19
size: .
J: TRBJ1-1
D: .
CDR3: CASSSENTEAFF
DNA: TGTGCCAGTAGTTCGGAAAACACTGAAGCTTTCTTT

V: TRBV11-2
size: .
J: TRBJ1-2
D: .
CDR3: CASSFWVKGAGPGYTF
DNA: TGTGCCAGCAGCTTCTGGGTGAAAGGGGCCGGCCCCGGCTACACCTTC

V: TRBV24-1
size: .
J: TRBJ2-5
D: TRBD2
CDR3: CATSDFSREETQYF
DNA: TGTGCCACCAGTGATTTCTCGCGGGAGGAGACCCAGTACTTC

V: TRBV10-3
size: few
J: TRBJ2-6
D: TRBD1
CDR3: CAISETWTGVSGANVLTF
DNA: TGTGCCATCAGTGAGACTTGGACAGGCGTCTCTGGGGCCAACGTCCTGACTTTC

V: TRBV6-4
size: .
J: TRBJ2-1
D: .
CDR3: CAHARGESYNEQFF
DNA: TGTGCCCACGCGCGCGGGGAGTCCTACAATGAGCAGTTCTTC

V: TRBV29-1
size: .
J: TRBJ2-5
D: .
CDR3: CSVDLWPQETQYF
DNA: TGCAGCGTTGATCTCTGGCCACAAGAGACCCAGTACTTC

V: TRBV19
size: .
J: TRBJ1-5
D: .
CDR3: CASSILNQPQHF
DNA: TGTGCCAGTAGTATCCTGAATCAGCCCCAGCATTTT

V: TRBV16
size: .
J: TRBJ1-2
D: .
CDR3: CASSRIPGSPYGYTF
DNA: TGTGCCAGCAGCCGCATCCCGGGTAGTCCCTATGGCTACACCTTC

V: TRBV4-1
size: few
J: TRBJ2-5
D: TRBD1
CDR3: CASSHAPRDSQETQYF
DNA: TGCGCCAGCAGCCATGCCCCCCGGGACAGTCAAGAGACCCAGTACTTC

V: TRBV4-3
size: .
J: TRBJ2-3
D: .
CDR3: CASSQDGGLRGHSTDTQYF
DNA: TGCGCCAGCAGCCAAGATGGAGGTTTGCGGGGGCATTCCACAGATACGCAGTATTTT

V: TRBV27
size: .
J: TRBJ2-1
D: TRBD2
CDR3: CASSAGTSAYNEQFF
DNA: TGTGCCAGCAGCGCCGGGACTAGCGCGTACAATGAGCAGTTCTTC

V: TRBV4-2
size: .
J: TRBJ1-2
D: .
CDR3: CASSRGTSSLINYGYTF
DNA: TGTGCCAGCAGCCGAGGGACATCGTCATTAATCAACTATGGCTACACCTTC

V: TRBV7-3
size: .
J: TRBJ2-5
D: .
CDR3: CASSPGTVSQETQYF
DNA: TGTGCCAGCAGCCCGGGGACGGTCTCCCAAGAGACCCAGTACTTC

V: TRBV5-1
size: few
J: TRBJ2-1
D: TRBD2
CDR3: CASSLAQGGDEQFF
DNA: TGCGCCAGCAGCTTGGCGCAGGGAGGGGATGAGCAGTTCTTC

V: TRBV6-1
size: few
J: TRBJ1-6
D: .
CDR3: CATRGSSGNNSPLHF
DNA: TGTGCCACGAGGGGGTCGTCGGGGAATAATTCACCCCTCCACTTT

V: TRBV2
size: .
J: TRBJ2-1
D: .
CDR3: CASSNYGSSYNEQFF
DNA: TGTGCCAGCAGTAACTACGGAAGCTCCTACAATGAGCAGTTCTTC

V: TRBV20-1
size: once
J: TRBJ2-5
D: .
CDR3: CSARRLDQETQYF
DNA: TGCAGTGCTAGGAGGCTAGACCAAGAGACCCAGTACTTC

V: TRBV5-5
size: .
J: TRBJ2-2
D: TRBD1
CDR3: CASSLRLQGASGELFF
DNA: TGTGCCAGCAGCTTGAGGCTTCAGGGGGCATCCGGGGAGCTGTTTTTT

V: TRBV7-2
size: .
J: TRBJ2-3
D: .
CDR3: CASSFEGLRPYTQYF
DNA: TGTGCCAGCAGCTTCGAGGGGTTGCGCCCATATACGCAGTATTTT

V: TRBV11-2
size: few
J: TRBJ1-2
D: .
CDR3: CASSLDSGRQGHGYTF
DNA: TGTGCCAGCAGCTTAGATTCTGGGCGGCAGGGCCATGGCTACACCTTC

V: TRBV7-8
size: few
J: TRBJ1-1
D: TRBD1
CDR3: CASSLVGGLMNTEAFF
DNA: TGTGCCAGCAGCTTAGTAGGGGGCCTTATGAACACTGAAGCTTTCTTT

V: TRBV6-4
size: .
J: TRBJ2-3
D: TRBD2
CDR3: CASSDEGLAWDTQYF
DNA: TGTGCCAGCAGTGACGAGGGACTAGCTTGGGATACGCAGTATTTT

V: TRBV5-1
size: .
J: TRBJ2-1
D: TRBD2
CDR3: CASRTSGGAGEQFF
DNA: TGCGCCAGCAGAACTAGCGGGGGGGCAGGGGAGCAGTTCTTC

V: TRBV20-1
size: .
J: TRBJ2-2
D: .
CDR3: CSGRQVNTGELFF
DNA: TGCAGTGGGAGGCAGGTGAACACCGGGGAGCTGTTTTTT